These 9 T cell receptor beta chains originate from one sample sequenced in a study of Ad26.COV2.S vaccination and SARS-CoV-2 variants. Treatment defined: approximately 18 received Ad26.COV2.S at low or high dose, single or two shots; roughly 5 received placebo; per-sample allocation not given. Samples were taken on day 63 after the first vaccine or placebo injection. Sequenced by immunoSEQ multiplex PCR; TCRdb stores in-frame clones only, minus some. The repertoire consists of about 680,000 clones, with 89% occurring once and the leading ten covering about 1.5%. Material: peripheral blood, obtained in a trial of Ad26.COV2.S vaccine versus placebo. Source of these receptors: a person between 18 and 59 years old who received the Ad26.COV2.S COVID-19 vaccine or a placebo.

A single count supports this clone. This chain joins TRBV6-6 and TRBJ2-7; D uncertain. Trimming took 1 base from V and 3 from J, leaving 13 bases between them. The CDR3 extends over 15 amino acids. The germline V gene encodes CDR1 MNHNY and CDR2 SVGAGI (reference sequence). The DNA for the CDR3 is TGTGCCAGCAGTTACTTCTCAGGTATAGGCTACGAGCAGTACTTC. This codes for CASSYFSGIGYEQYF.

This clone was found once. The rearrangement uses TRBV4-3 and TRBJ1-4; 9 bases are shared with TRBD1. J was trimmed by 8 bases and V by 2 bases; bases with no gene match: 6. There are 15 residues in the CDR3. Germline V gene data show CDR1 as LGHNA and CDR2 as YSLEER. CDR3 DNA: TGCGCCAGCAGCCAAACCGGGACAGGGTGGGAAAAACTGTTTTTT. Protein product: CASSQTGTGWEKLFF.

The chain has TRBV19 and TRBJ2-1, with D unclear. The CDR3 is 13 residues long. V dropped 4 bases and J dropped 5 bases, with 9 bases sitting between them. Germline V gene sequence: CDR1 LNHDA, CDR2 SQIVND (reference sequence). CDR3 nucleotides: TGTGCCAGTAGTAGGTCAAGTGACAATGAGCAGTTCTTC. Amino acids: CASSRSSDNEQFF.

This clone was seen repeatedly, ten times or more. The chain is built from TRBV19 and TRBJ1-1, with D unclear. The CDR3 length is 14 residues. Germline CDR1 reads LNHDA; CDR2 reads SQIVND (reference sequence). V lost 2 bases and J 1 base, leaving 8 bases between the germline ends. This CDR3 is CASSIFDWNTEAFF. The CDR3 region has the DNA TGTGCCAGTAGTATATTTGACTGGAACACTGAAGCTTTCTTT. Looking up the rest from reference TRBV19 and TRBJ1-1 gives the full variable domain: DGGITQSPKYLFRKEGQNVTLSCEQNLNHDAMYWYRQDPGQGLRLIYYSQIVNDFQKGDIAEGYSVSREKKESFPLTVTSAQKNPTAFYLCASSIFDWNTEAFFGQGTRLTVV.

This clone was counted a single time. This sample also contains other DNA sequences that code for the same CDR3. J is TRBJ2-5 and V is TRBV7-2; D possibly corresponds to TRBD2 (5 bases). The CDR3 spans 14 residues. Deletions cut 0 bases from V and 4 bases from J, with 9 bases between. Germline-derived CDR1 and CDR2 are SGHTA and FQGNSA. This chain's CDR3 is CASSLAGRGETQYF. The CDR3 bases are TGTGCCAGCAGCTTAGCGGGGAGAGGAGAGACCCAGTACTTC.

This clone appeared a single time. The chain combines TRBV19 with TRBJ2-1; TRBD2 aligns across 12 bases. With V trimmed by 1 base and J by 6 bases, 7 bases remained unmatched. Germline CDR1 LNHDA, CDR2 SQIVND (reference sequence). The CDR3 loop spans 17 amino acids. The CDR3 coding sequence is TGTGCCAGTAGTATAGTTCATTCTAGCGGGAGGGTCAATGAGCAGTTCTTC. The encoded protein is CASSIVHSSGRVNEQFF.

V gene TRBV3-1 (or the pseudogene TRBV3-2) combines with J gene TRBJ1-6; 7 bases align to TRBD1. The V segment lost 0 bases and the J segment 8 bases; nucleotides outside the gene matches: 13. The CDR3 consists of 18 residues. From germline, CDR1 is LGHDT and CDR2 YNNKEL (reference sequence). CDR3 DNA: TGTGCCAGCAGCCAAGATGAACAGGGGCAGCTAGAGCATTCACCCCTCCACTTT. It translates to CASSQDEQGQLEHSPLHF.

In DNA, the CDR3 is TGCAGCGTCGCGACAGGGTTTTCCTACGAGCAGTACTTC. Protein product: CSVATGFSYEQYF. The chain has TRBV29-1 and TRBJ2-7, with TRBD1 matching 7 bases. Trimming at V came to 6 bases and at J to 1 base, leaving 6 bases not matched to a gene. The CDR3 loop spans 13 amino acids. Germline-derived CDR1 and CDR2 are SQVTM and ANQGSEA.

This rearrangement joins TRBV24-1 to TRBJ2-2; 7 nucleotides match TRBD2. Unmatched junction bases numbered 8, after V lost 1 base and J lost 1 base. CDR1 and CDR2 from the germline V gene are KGHDR and SFDVKD. This CDR3 region has 18 residues. In nucleotides, the CDR3 is TGTGCCACCAGTGATTTAAGTCTGGAGCGGGGGAACACCGGGGAGCTGTTTTTT. Protein sequence: CATSDLSLERGNTGELFF.